This T cell receptor (beta chain) was identified during a study of T cells expressing NK-cell markers. Study in general: Sorted CD3+CD56-NKG2C+, CD3+CD56+NKG2C- and CD3+CD56+NKG2C+ T cells were the source of the TCR beta repertoires. Regarding the study as a whole: Once again these clonotypes came out on top in the CD3+CD56-NKG2C+ fraction of several donors.

Notes on this clonotype: Its antigen is not identified.

The TCR beta cDNA came from 5'RACE template switching with UMIs. After re-calling the 5' RACE reads, TCRdb lists one entry per CDR3 protein, DNA absent. The sample data list about 180,000 distinct CDR3 sequences. The sequencing sample was made of blood T cells: a sorted CD56 or NKG2C T cell subset, CD4+ or CD8+ T cells, or bulk PBMC T cells (not recorded which). This clonotype was obtained from a man aged 18 to 70 in good health.

CDR3 residues: CASRNRDRGEEKLFF. This rearrangement joins TRBV6-1 to TRBJ1-4; the D gene TCRdb calls, TRBD1, cannot be checked with no DNA. CDR3 length equals 15 residues. Per the germline V gene, CDR1 is MNHNS and CDR2 is SASEGT.